The 21 T cell receptor beta chains below all came from one sample that was sequenced in a study of T cells in tuberculosis. This table comes from immunoSEQ multiplex PCR, and its TCRdb copy is limited to in-frame clones, with some not included. The sample lists 30,000 or so clones, about 95% seen once, with approximately 2.5% in the top ten. The specimen was PBMCs. The receptor set was obtained from a donor under 30 with latent tuberculosis or without tuberculosis infection.

CDR3 residues: CASSLIGSGNTIYF. CDR3 nucleotides: TGTGCCAGCAGTTTAATCGGGTCAGGAAACACCATATATTTT. V usage is TRBV28 and J usage is TRBJ1-3; D unclear. V lost 2 bases, J lost 4 bases, and 9 bases lay in between. Germline CDR1 reads MDHEN; CDR2 reads SYDVKM. The CDR3 loop spans 14 amino acids.

The count of this clone is one. J is TRBJ2-5 and V is TRBV5-4; 7 bases match TRBD1. The CDR3 spans 16 residues. Germline CDR1 reads SGHNT; CDR2 reads YYREEE (reference sequence). The ends lost 4 bases at V and 0 bases at J; junction bases unmatched: 9. In DNA, the CDR3 is TGTGCCAGCAGCCCCTTAGGGGGCCTATACCAAGAGACCCAGTACTTC. Protein sequence: CASSPLGGLYQETQYF. Combining the CDR3 with reference TRBV5-4 and TRBJ2-5 gives the whole variable domain ETGVTQSPTHLIKTRGQQVTLRCSSQSGHNTVSWYQQALGQGPQFIFQYYREEENGRGNFPPRFSGLQFPNYSSELNVNALELDDSALYLCASSPLGGLYQETQYFGPGTRLLVL.

V is TRBV7-3 and J is TRBJ2-1; 7 bases are a match to TRBD2. Germline CDR1 and CDR2: SGHTA and FQGTGA. This CDR3 comprises 15 residues. V lost 1 base, J lost 4 bases, and 4 bases stayed unmatched. CDR3 loop: CASSLRRETYNEQFF. CDR3 nucleotide sequence: TGTGCCAGCAGCTTAAGGCGGGAGACGTACAATGAGCAGTTCTTC.

The rearrangement uses TRBV30 and TRBJ1-2, with D possibly being TRBD1 (6 bases). Germline loops: CDR1 GTSNPN, CDR2 SVGIG (reference sequence). V was clipped by 3 bases and J by 2 bases, with 10 bases between them. This CDR3 region has 13 residues. Here the CDR3 reads CAWRDRGNYGYTF. The DNA of the CDR3 is TGTGCCTGGAGGGACAGAGGGAACTATGGCTACACCTTC. The variable domain in full, with the rest retrieved from reference TRBV30 and TRBJ1-2, is SQTIHQWPATLVQPVGSPLSLECTVEGTSNPNLYWYRQAAGRGLQLLFYSVGIGQISSEVPQNLSASRPQDRQFILSSKKLLLSDSGFYLCAWRDRGNYGYTFGSGTRLTVV.

The rearrangement uses TRBV13 and TRBJ2-1, with a weak D call TRBD2 (6 bases). The V end lost 5 bases, the J end lost 2 bases, and 19 bases lay between the germline ends. The germline V gene has CDR1 PRHDT and CDR2 FYEKMQ (reference sequence). The CDR3 has 17 residues. CDR3 sequence (DNA): TGTGCCAGCAGCCCGGGGACCGGGACTCTAACCTACAATGAGCAGTTCTTC. This encodes CASSPGTGTLTYNEQFF.

V and J are TRBV5-1 and TRBJ1-4; D gene uncertain. In germline, CDR1 is SGHRS, CDR2 YFSETQ. The CDR3 length is 14 residues. V lost 6 bases to trimming and J lost 3 bases, with 12 bases between them. The CDR3 region is CASKRSVANEKLFF. Here the CDR3 DNA reads TGCGCCAGCAAAAGAAGTGTAGCTAATGAAAAACTGTTTTTT.

V and J are TRBV19 and TRBJ1-1, with D maybe TRBD1 (6 bases). The germline V gene encodes CDR1 LNHDA and CDR2 SQIVND (reference sequence). This CDR3 spans 13 amino acids. V lost 5 bases and J lost 1, with 8 bases in between. The CDR3 loop reads CASSRGQNTEAFF. In DNA, the CDR3 is TGTGCCAGTAGTCGGGGACAGAACACTGAAGCTTTCTTT.

The V gene is TRBV7-9, the J gene TRBJ2-1, with 9 bases matching TRBD2. The CDR3 is made up of 14 amino acids. The V gene end was trimmed by 7 bases and the J gene end by 7 bases; junction bases not matched to a gene: 8. CDR1 and CDR2 (germline): SEHNR, FQNEAQ (reference sequence). CDR3 nucleotides: TGTGCCAGCAACCTTTTCGCGGGGGGGAATGAGCAGTTCTTC. Its protein is CASNLFAGGNEQFF.

The J gene is TRBJ2-6, the V gene TRBV5-1; 9 bases align to TRBD2. This CDR3 is 19 amino acids long. Germline CDR1 reads SGHRS; CDR2 reads YFSETQ. The V gene end was trimmed by 0 bases and the J gene end by 0 bases; junction bases not matched to a gene: 7. The CDR3 sequence is CASSLVAGGPSSGANVLTF. DNA of the CDR3: TGCGCCAGCAGCTTGGTGGCGGGAGGGCCTAGCTCTGGGGCCAACGTCCTGACTTTC.

This chain connects TRBV4-1 to TRBJ1-5, with 7 bases fitting TRBD1. After removal of 3 bases from V and 1 base from J, the junction contained 3 bases not matched to a gene. In germline, CDR1 is MGHRA, CDR2 YSYEKL. The CDR3 totals 15 residues. Here the CDR3 DNA reads TGCGCCAGCAGCCAGACAGGGACCAGCAATCAGCCCCAGCATTTT. Translating it yields CASSQTGTSNQPQHF.

This clone has only one observation. The V and J genes are TRBV9 and TRBJ1-6; 10 bases are a match to TRBD1. The CDR3 contains 17 residues. Germline V gives CDR1 SGDLS, CDR2 YYNGEE. The V gene end was trimmed by 2 bases and the J gene end by 9 bases; junction bases not matched to a gene: 11. CDR3 sequence (DNA): TGTGCCAGCAGCGTCCGCCCTACCGGGACAGGGGCTTCACCCCTCCACTTT. This gives the protein CASSVRPTGTGASPLHF.

The chain has TRBV15 and TRBJ2-7, with D possibly being TRBD1 (7 bases). The CDR3 has 13 amino acids. From germline, CDR1 is LNHNV and CDR2 YYDKDF (reference sequence). The V and J ends lost 7 bases and 5 bases respectively, with 15 bases between them. The CDR3 here is CATKFAGGNEQYF. The CDR3 bases are TGTGCCACCAAATTCGCAGGGGGGAACGAGCAGTACTTC.

This chain joins TRBV5-4 and TRBJ2-3, with 8 bases aligning to TRBD2. This CDR3 is built from 16 residues. V was pared by 4 bases and J by 5 bases, with 12 bases of the junction left unmatched. Germline V gene sequence: CDR1 SGHNT, CDR2 YYREEE (reference sequence). This CDR3 is CASSPRRREEGDTQYF. CDR3 DNA sequence: TGTGCCAGCAGCCCCCGTCGGCGGGAGGAAGGAGATACGCAGTATTTT.

V is TRBV7-2 and J is TRBJ2-2, with D possibly matching TRBD1 (5 bases). CDR3 length: 16 amino acids. Per the germline V gene, CDR1 is SGHTA and CDR2 is FQGNSA. Trimming stripped 2 bases from V and 2 bases from J, with 12 bases between. DNA of the CDR3: TGTGCCAGCAGCTTAAATTGGGGCCCCAACACCGGGGAGCTGTTTTTT. Amino acid sequence: CASSLNWGPNTGELFF.

The chain is built from TRBV7-9 and TRBJ1-2; 7 bases map to TRBD1. The CDR3 is 15 residues long. Germline CDR1 is SEHNR and CDR2 is FQNEAQ (reference sequence). Germline trimming cut 5 bases from V and 1 base from J; bases unmatched to any gene: 7. The CDR3 DNA reads as TGTGCCAGCAGCGTTACAGGGGATCTTAACTATGGCTACACCTTC. As protein: CASSVTGDLNYGYTF.

This clone was detected only once. The rearrangement uses TRBV6-5 and TRBJ1-1; D possibly corresponds to TRBD1 (6 bases). V lost 2 bases and J lost 0, with 10 bases in between. The CDR3 has 15 residues. Looked up from germline, CDR1 is MNHEY and CDR2 is SVGAGI. The CDR3 sequence is CASSYRGGLNTEAFF. The CDR3 nucleotides are TGTGCCAGCAGTTACAGGGGGGGCCTGAACACTGAAGCTTTCTTT.

This chain joins TRBV27 and TRBJ1-2, with 9 bases fitting TRBD1. The CDR3 is made up of 15 amino acids. The V gene end was trimmed by 5 bases and the J gene end by 6 bases; junction bases not matched to a gene: 10. Germline CDR1 and CDR2: MNHEY and SMNVEV (reference sequence). The CDR3 DNA reads TGTGCCAGCAGTCCGGGACAGGGTATTGTGGATGGCTACACCTTC. It encodes CASSPGQGIVDGYTF.

The chain links TRBV14 to TRBJ1-2; D not resolved. Germline V gives CDR1 SGHDN, CDR2 FVKESK. The V end was cut by 4 bases, the J end by 2 bases, with 8 bases between. CDR3 length equals 13 residues. The CDR3 here is CASSLRGNYGYTF. The CDR3 coding sequence is TGTGCCAGCAGCCTGAGAGGGAACTATGGCTACACCTTC.

CDR3 in amino acids: CASSYSRGSYGYTF. As DNA, the CDR3 is TGTGCCAGCAGTTACTCGCGGGGGAGCTATGGCTACACCTTC. The rearrangement links TRBV6-5 to TRBJ1-2, with D possibly being TRBD1 (5 bases). Trimming shortened V by 0 bases and J by 4 bases, and 9 bases separated the two germline ends. Germline V CDR1 and CDR2: MNHEY, SVGAGI. CDR3 length equals 14 residues.

The chain couples TRBV27 to TRBJ1-2, with D possibly TRBD1 on 5 matching bases. V lost 6 bases to trimming and J lost 1 base, with 12 bases between them. Per the germline V gene, CDR1 is MNHEY and CDR2 is SMNVEV (reference sequence). The CDR3 spans 14 residues. The CDR3 here is CASRQPGGNYGYTF. For the CDR3, the DNA is TGTGCCAGCAGACAGCCCGGGGGTAACTATGGCTACACCTTC.

This chain joins TRBV9 and TRBJ2-7; D is unresolved. The CDR3 is 13 residues long. V was shortened by 4 bases and J by 4 bases, with 12 bases between the two germline ends. CDR1 is SGDLS and CDR2 is YYNGEE in the germline V gene. CDR3 protein: CASSLGSGYEQYF. The CDR3 region has the DNA TGTGCCAGCAGCCTGGGTTCAGGTTACGAGCAGTACTTC.